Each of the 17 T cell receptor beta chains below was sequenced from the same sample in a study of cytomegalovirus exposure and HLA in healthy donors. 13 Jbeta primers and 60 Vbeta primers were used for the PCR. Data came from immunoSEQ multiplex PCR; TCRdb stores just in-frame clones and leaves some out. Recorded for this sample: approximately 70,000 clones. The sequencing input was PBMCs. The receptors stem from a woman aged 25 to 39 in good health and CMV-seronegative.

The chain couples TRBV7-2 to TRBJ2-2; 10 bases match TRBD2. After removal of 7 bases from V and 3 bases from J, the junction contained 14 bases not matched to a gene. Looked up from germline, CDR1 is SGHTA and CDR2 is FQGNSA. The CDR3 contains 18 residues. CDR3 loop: CASTLRVFLAGDTGELFF. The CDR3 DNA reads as TGTGCCAGCACCCTTAGGGTCTTCCTAGCGGGGGACACCGGGGAGCTGTTTTTT. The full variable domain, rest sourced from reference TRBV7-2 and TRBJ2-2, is GAGVSQSPSNKVTEKGKDVELRCDPISGHTALYWYRQSLGQGLEFLIYFQGNSAPDKSGLPSDRFSAERTGGSVSTLTIQRTQQEDSAVYLCASTLRVFLAGDTGELFFGEGSRLTVL.

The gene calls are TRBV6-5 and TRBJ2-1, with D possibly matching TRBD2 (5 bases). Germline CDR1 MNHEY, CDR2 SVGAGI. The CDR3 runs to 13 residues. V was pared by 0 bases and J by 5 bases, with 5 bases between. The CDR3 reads CASSYSEDNEQFF. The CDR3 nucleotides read TGTGCCAGCAGTTACTCGGAGGACAATGAGCAGTTCTTC.

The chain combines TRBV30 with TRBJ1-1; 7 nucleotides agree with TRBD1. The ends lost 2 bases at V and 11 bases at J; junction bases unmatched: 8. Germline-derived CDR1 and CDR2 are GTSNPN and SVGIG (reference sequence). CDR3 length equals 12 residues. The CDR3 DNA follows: TGTGCCTGGAGTATACAAAGGGGGCTGGCTTTCTTT. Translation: CAWSIQRGLAFF. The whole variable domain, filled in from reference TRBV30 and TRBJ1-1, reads SQTIHQWPATLVQPVGSPLSLECTVEGTSNPNLYWYRQAAGRGLQLLFYSVGIGQISSEVPQNLSASRPQDRQFILSSKKLLLSDSGFYLCAWSIQRGLAFFGQGTRLTVV.

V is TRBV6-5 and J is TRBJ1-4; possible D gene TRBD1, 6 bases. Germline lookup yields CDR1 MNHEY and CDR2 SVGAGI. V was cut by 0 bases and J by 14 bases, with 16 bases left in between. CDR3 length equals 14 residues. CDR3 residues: CASSYSRTALPLFF. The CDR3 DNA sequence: TGTGCCAGCAGTTACTCGAGGACAGCACTGCCCCTGTTTTTT.

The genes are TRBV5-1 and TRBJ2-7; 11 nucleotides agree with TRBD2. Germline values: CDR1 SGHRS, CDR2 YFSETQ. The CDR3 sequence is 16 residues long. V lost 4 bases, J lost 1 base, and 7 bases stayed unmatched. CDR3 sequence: CASSTGTSGFSYEQYF. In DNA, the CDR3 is TGCGCCAGCAGCACCGGGACTAGCGGCTTTTCCTACGAGCAGTACTTC.

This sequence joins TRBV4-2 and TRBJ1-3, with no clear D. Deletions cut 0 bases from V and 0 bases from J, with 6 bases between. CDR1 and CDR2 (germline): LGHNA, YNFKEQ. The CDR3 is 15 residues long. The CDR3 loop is CASSQEHSSGNTIYF. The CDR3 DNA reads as TGTGCCAGCAGCCAAGAACACAGCTCTGGAAACACCATATATTTT.

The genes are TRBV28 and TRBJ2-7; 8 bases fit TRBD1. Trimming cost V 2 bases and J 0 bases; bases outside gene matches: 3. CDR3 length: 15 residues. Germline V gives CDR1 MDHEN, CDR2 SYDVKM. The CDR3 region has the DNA TGTGCCAGCAGTTTACCACAGGGGGTCTCCTACGAGCAGTACTTC. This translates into CASSLPQGVSYEQYF.

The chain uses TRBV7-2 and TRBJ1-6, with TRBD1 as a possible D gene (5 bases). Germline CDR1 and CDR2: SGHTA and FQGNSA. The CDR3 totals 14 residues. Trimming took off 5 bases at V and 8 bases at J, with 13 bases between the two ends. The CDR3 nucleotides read TGTGCCAGCAGCCTAAAAATAGGGGATTCACCCCTCCACTTT. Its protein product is CASSLKIGDSPLHF.

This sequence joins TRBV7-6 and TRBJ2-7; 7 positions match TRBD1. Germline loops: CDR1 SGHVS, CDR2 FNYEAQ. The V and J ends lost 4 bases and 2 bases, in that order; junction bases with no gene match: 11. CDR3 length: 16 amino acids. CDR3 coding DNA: TGTGCCAGCAGCTCCCTGGAGACAGGGAACCCCTACGAGCAGTACTTC. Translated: CASSSLETGNPYEQYF.

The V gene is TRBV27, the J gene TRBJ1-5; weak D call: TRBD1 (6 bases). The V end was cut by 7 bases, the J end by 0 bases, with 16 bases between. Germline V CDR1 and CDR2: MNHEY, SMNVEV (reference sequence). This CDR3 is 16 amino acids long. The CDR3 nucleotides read TGTGCCAGCAAGAGGGGGATGAGGGATAGCAATCAGCCCCAGCATTTT. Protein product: CASKRGMRDSNQPQHF.

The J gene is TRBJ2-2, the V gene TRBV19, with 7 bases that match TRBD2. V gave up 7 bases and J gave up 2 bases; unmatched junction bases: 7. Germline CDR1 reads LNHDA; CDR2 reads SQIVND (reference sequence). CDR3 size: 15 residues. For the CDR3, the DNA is TGTGCCAGTATCGGGGGGACTGTTAACACCGGGGAGCTGTTTTTT. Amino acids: CASIGGTVNTGELFF. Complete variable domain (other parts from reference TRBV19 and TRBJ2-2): DGGITQSPKYLFRKEGQNVTLSCEQNLNHDAMYWYRQDPGQGLRLIYYSQIVNDFQKGDIAEGYSVSREKKESFPLTVTSAQKNPTAFYLCASIGGTVNTGELFFGEGSRLTVL.

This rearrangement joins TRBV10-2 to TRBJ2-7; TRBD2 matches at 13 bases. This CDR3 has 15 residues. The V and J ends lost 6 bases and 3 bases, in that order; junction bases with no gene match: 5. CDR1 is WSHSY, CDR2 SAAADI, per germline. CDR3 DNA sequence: TGCGCCAGCAGCCTGACTAGCGGGAGGAACTACGAGCAGTACTTC. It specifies CASSLTSGRNYEQYF.

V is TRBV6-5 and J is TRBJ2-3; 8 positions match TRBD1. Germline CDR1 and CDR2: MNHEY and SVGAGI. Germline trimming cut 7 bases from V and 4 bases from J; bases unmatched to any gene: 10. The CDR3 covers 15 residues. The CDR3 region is CASKADRVWSDTQYF. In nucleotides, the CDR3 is TGTGCCAGCAAGGCGGACAGGGTTTGGTCAGATACGCAGTATTTT.

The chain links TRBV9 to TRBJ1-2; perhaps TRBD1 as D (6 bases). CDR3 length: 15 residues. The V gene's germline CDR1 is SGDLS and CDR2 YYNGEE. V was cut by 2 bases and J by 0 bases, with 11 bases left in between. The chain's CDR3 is CASSVGQGTNYGYTF. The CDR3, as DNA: TGTGCCAGCAGCGTGGGCCAGGGGACTAACTATGGCTACACCTTC.

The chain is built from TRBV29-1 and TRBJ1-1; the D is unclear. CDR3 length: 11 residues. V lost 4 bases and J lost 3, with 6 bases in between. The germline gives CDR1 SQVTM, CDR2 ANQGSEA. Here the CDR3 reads CSVGTYTEAFF. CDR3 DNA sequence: TGCAGCGTTGGGACTTACACTGAAGCTTTCTTT.

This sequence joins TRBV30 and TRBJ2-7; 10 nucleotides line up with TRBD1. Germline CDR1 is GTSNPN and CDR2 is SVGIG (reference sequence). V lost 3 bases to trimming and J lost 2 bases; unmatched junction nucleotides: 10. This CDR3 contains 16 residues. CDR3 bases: TGTGCCTGGAGCCACCTACGGGACAGGGGCGCCTACGAGCAGTACTTC. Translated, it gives CAWSHLRDRGAYEQYF. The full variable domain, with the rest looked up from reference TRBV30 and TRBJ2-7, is SQTIHQWPATLVQPVGSPLSLECTVEGTSNPNLYWYRQAAGRGLQLLFYSVGIGQISSEVPQNLSASRPQDRQFILSSKKLLLSDSGFYLCAWSHLRDRGAYEQYFGPGTRLTVT.

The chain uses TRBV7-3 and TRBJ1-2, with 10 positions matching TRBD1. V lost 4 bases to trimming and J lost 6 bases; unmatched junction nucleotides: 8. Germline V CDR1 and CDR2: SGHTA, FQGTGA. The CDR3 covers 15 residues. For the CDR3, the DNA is TGTGCCAGCAGCTCCGGGACAGGGGTCCCCCATGGCTACACCTTC. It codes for CASSSGTGVPHGYTF. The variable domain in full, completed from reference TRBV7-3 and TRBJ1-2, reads GAGVSQTPSNKVTEKGKYVELRCDPISGHTALYWYRQSLGQGPEFLIYFQGTGAADDSGLPNDRFFAVRPEGSVSTLKIQRTERGDSAVYLCASSSGTGVPHGYTFGSGTRLTVV.